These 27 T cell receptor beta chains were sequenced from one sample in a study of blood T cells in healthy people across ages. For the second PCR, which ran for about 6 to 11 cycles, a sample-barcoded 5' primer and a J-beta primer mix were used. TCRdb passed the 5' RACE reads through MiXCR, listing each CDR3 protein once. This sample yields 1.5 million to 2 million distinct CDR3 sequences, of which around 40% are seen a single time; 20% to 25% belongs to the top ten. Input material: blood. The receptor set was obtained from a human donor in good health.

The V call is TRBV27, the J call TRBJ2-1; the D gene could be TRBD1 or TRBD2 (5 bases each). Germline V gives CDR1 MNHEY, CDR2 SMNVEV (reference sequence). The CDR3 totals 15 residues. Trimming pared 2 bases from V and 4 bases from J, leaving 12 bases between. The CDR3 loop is CASSLVGRVYNEQFF. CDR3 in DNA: TGTGCCAGCAGTTTAGTGGGGCGGGTTTACAATGAGCAGTTCTTC.

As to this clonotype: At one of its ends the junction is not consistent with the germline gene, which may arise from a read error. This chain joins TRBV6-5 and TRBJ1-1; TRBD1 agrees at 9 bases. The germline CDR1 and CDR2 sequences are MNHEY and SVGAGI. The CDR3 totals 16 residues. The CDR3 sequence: CASRKLEGTGNTKAFF. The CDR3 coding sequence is TGTGCCAGCAGAAAATTAGAGGGGACAGGGAACACTAAAGCTTTCTTT.

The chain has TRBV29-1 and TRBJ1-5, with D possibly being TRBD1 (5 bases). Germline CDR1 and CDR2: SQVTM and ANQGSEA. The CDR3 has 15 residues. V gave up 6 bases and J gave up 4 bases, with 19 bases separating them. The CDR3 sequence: CSVIERGELNQPQHF. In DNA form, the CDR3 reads TGCAGCGTGATTGAACGGGGGGAGTTGAATCAGCCCCAGCATTTT.

CDR3 bases: TGTGCCAGCACAGCAACAGGCAACACCGGGGAGCTGTTTTTT. It is translated as CASTATGNTGELFF. The chain recombines TRBV27 with TRBJ2-2; possible D gene TRBD1, 5 bases. This CDR3 comprises 14 residues. Germline V gives CDR1 MNHEY, CDR2 SMNVEV (reference sequence). The V end lost 7 bases, the J end lost 2 bases, and 11 bases lay between the germline ends.

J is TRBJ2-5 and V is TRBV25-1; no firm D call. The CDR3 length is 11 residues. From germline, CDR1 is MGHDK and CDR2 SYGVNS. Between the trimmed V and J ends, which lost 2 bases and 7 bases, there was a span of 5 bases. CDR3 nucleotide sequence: TGTGCCAGCAGTGAAGGTTGGACCCAGTACTTC. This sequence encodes CASSEGWTQYF.

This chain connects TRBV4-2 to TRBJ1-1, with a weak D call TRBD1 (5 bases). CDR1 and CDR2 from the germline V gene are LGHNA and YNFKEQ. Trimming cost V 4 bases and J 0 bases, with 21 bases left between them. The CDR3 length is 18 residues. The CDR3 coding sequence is TGTGCCAGCAGCCTCAAACTGCTGAAGGGACTTTTGAACACTGAAGCTTTCTTT. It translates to CASSLKLLKGLLNTEAFF.

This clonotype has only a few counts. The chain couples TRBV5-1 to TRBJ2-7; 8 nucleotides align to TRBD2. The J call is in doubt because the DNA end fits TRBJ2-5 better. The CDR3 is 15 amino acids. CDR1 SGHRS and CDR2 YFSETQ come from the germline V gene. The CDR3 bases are TGCGCCAGCAGCTTGGACGGGACTAGTATAGAGACCCAGTACTTC. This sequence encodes CASSLDGTSIETQYF.

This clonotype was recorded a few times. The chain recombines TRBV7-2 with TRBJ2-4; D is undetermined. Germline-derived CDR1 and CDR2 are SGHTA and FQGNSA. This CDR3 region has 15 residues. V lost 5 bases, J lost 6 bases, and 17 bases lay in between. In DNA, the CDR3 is TGTGCCAGCAGCCCCCGGGCCGTCTCTGGAAACATTCAGTACTTC. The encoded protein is CASSPRAVSGNIQYF.

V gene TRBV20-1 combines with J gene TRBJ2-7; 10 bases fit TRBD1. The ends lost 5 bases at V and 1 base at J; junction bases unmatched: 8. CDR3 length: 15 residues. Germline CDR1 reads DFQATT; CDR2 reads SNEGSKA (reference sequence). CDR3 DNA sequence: TGCAGTGCTGAGAGGGACAGGGGATTGTCCTACGAGCAGTACTTC. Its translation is CSAERDRGLSYEQYF.

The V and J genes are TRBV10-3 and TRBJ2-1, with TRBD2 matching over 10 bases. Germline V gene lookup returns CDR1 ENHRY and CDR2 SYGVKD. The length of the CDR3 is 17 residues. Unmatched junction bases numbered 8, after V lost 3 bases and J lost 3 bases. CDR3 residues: CAISEGVAGGFYNEQFF. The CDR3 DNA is TGTGCCATCAGTGAAGGGGTAGCGGGGGGTTTCTACAATGAGCAGTTCTTC.

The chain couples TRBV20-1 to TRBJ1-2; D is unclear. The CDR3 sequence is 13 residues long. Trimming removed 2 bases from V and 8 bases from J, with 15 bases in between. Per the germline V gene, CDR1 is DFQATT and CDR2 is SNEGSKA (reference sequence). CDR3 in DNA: TGCAGTGCTAGATTGGGCAGGCCAGAAGGCTACACCTTC. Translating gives CSARLGRPEGYTF.

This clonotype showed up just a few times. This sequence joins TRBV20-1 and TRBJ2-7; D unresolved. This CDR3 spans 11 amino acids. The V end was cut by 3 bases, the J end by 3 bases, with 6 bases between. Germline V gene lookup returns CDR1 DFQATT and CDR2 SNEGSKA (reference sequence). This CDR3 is CSASDYYEQYF. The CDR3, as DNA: TGCAGTGCTAGTGATTACTACGAGCAGTACTTC.

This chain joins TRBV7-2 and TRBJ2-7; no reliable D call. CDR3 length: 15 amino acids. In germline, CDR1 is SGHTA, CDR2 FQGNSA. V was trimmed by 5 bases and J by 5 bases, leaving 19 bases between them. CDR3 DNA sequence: TGTGCCAGCAGCCGTGGCGGACGGGTCGCTGACGAGCAGTACTTC. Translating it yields CASSRGGRVADEQYF.

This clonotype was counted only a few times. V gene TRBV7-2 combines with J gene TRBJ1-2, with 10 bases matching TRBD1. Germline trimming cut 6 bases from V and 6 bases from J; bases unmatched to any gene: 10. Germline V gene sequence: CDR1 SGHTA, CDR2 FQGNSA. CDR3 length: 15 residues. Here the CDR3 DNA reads TGTGCCAGCAGTTTTGACAGGGGGCCCTTCGATGGCTACACCTTC. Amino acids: CASSFDRGPFDGYTF.

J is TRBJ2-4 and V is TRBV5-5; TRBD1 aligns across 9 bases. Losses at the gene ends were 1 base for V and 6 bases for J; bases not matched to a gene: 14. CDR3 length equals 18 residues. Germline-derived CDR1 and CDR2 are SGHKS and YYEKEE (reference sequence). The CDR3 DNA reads TGTGCCAGCAGCTTGATAGGGGGACCGACAGGGGGTATAAACATTCAGTACTTC. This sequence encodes CASSLIGGPTGGINIQYF.

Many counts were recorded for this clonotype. The CDR3 DNA follows: TGCGCCAGCTCCGGGACACTGAGCTACGAGCAGTACTTC. Residues: CASSGTLSYEQYF. The chain employs TRBV5-1 and TRBJ2-7, with a tentative D call TRBD1 (6 bases). In germline, CDR1 is SGHRS, CDR2 YFSETQ. The V gene lost 7 bases and the J gene lost 3 bases, with 14 bases spanning the gap. The CDR3 covers 13 residues.

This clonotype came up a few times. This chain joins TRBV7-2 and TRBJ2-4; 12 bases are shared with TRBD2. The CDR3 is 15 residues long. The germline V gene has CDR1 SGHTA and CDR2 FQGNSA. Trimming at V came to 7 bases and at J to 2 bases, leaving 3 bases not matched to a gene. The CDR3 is CASTSGGATKNIQYF. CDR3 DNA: TGTGCCAGCACTAGCGGGGGGGCCACCAAAAACATTCAGTACTTC.

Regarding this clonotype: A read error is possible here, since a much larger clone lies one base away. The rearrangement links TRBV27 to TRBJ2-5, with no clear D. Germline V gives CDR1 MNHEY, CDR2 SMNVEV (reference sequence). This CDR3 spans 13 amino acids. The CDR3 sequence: CAGSNPNQETQYF. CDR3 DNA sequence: TGTGCCGGCAGCAACCCCAACCAAGAGACCCAGTACTTC.

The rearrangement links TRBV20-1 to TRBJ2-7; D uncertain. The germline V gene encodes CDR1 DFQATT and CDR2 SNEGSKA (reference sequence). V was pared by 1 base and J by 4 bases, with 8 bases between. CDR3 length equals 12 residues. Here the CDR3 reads CSARATPYEQYF. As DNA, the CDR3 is TGCAGTGCTAGAGCGACCCCTTACGAGCAGTACTTC.

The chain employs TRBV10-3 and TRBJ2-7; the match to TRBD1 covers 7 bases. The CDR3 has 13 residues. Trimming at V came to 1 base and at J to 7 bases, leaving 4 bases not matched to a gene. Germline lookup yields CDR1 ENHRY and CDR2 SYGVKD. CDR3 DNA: TGTGCCATCAGTGAGTACAGGGGAAGGGAGCAGTACTTC. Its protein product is CAISEYRGREQYF.

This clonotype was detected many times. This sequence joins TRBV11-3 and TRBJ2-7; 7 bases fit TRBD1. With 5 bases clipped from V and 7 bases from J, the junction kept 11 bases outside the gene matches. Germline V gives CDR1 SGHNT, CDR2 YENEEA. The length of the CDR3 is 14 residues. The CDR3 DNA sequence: TGTGCCAGCAGCCCCGGGACAGAGAAGTGGGAGCAGTACTTC. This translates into CASSPGTEKWEQYF.

The CDR3 DNA sequence: TGTGCCAGCAGCTGGCATCGTTCTGGGAACACTGAAGCTTTCTTT. This translates into CASSWHRSGNTEAFF. The chain uses TRBV11-2 and TRBJ1-1; no definite D call. The CDR3 has 15 residues. Germline loops: CDR1 SGHAT, CDR2 FQNNGV. Trimming pared 4 bases from V and 1 base from J, leaving 13 bases between.

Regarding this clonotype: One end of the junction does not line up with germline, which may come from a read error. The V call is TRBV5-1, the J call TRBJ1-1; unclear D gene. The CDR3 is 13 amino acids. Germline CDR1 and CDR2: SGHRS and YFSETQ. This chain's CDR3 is CASSLQKNAEAFF. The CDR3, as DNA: TGCGCCAGCAGCTTACAGAAGAACGCTGAAGCTTTCTTT.

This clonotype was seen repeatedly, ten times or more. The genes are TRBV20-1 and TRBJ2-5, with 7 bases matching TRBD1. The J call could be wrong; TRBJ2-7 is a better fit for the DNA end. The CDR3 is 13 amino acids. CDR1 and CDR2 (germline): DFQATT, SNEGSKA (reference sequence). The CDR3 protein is CSAATDRTPEQYF. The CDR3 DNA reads TGCAGTGCTGCTACGGACAGGACACCCGAGCAGTACTTC.

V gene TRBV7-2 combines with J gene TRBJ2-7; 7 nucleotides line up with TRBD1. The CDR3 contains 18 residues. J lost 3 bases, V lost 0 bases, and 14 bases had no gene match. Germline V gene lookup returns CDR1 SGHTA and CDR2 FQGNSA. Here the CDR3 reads CASSLARQGSVQFYEQYF. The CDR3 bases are TGTGCCAGCAGCTTAGCCCGACAGGGATCGGTGCAGTTCTACGAGCAGTACTTC.

The CDR3 here is CASSPGSWWLFF. CDR3 DNA: TGTGCCAGCAGCCCGGGGTCTTGGTGGCTGTTTTTT. The chain links TRBV9 to TRBJ2-2, with a tentative D call TRBD2 (5 bases). Trimming removed 4 bases from V and 13 bases from J, with 14 bases in between. Germline V lookup: CDR1 SGDLS, CDR2 YYNGEE. The CDR3 is 12 amino acids.

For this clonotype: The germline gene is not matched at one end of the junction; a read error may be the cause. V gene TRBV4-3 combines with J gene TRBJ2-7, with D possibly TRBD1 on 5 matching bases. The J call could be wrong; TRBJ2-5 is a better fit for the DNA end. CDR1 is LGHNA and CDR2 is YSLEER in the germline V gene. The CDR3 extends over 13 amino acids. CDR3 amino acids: CTSSTQVEGTQYF. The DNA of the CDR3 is TGCACCAGCAGCACACAGGTGGAAGGGACCCAGTACTTC.